These T cell receptor beta chains were read from a single sample in a study of neurological immune-mediated disorders. TCRdb re-analysed the 5' RACE reads in MiXCR, keeping a single row per CDR3 protein. Here the sample spans about 22,000 distinct CDR3 sequences, about 10% being singletons. Input material: PBMCs. The receptors here all came from a woman aged 55-69 years with HTLV-1-associated myelopathy (HAM/TSP). CDR3s include the opening cysteine and the closing phenylalanine or tryptophan. The D gene is left open where the match is weak. A clone size is listed for some rows: how often the clone was seen (once, few, many), or a class if it is expanded.

v_call	clone_size	j_call	d_call	cdr3_aa	cdr3_nt
TRBV30	many	TRBJ1-1	NA	CAWSTSPNTEAFF	TGTGCCTGGAGTACATCACCGAACACTGAAGCTTTCTTT
TRBV29-1	many	TRBJ1-1	NA	CSVEIAMNTEAFF	TGCAGCGTTGAGATTGCGATGAACACTGAAGCTTTCTTT
TRBV5-1	NA	TRBJ2-6	TRBD2	CASSLPAGPNSGSNVLTF	TGCGCCAGCAGCTTACCAGCGGGACCCAACTCTGGTTCCAACGTCCTGACTTTC
TRBV20-1	many	TRBJ2-1	NA	CSARVSGAGNNEQFF	TGCAGTGCTAGAGTCTCTGGGGCGGGAAACAATGAGCAGTTCTTC
TRBV7-9	many	TRBJ2-7	TRBD1	CASSATGQGTYEQYF	TGTGCCAGCAGCGCCACGGGACAGGGGACTTACGAGCAGTACTTC
TRBV20-1	medium-sized	TRBJ2-7	TRBD1	CSARLGQGIYEQYF	TGCAGTGCTAGATTGGGACAGGGGATCTACGAGCAGTACTTC
TRBV5-1	many	TRBJ2-3	NA	CASSYGQGRGTDTQYF	TGCGCCAGCAGCTACGGTCAGGGGAGGGGCACAGATACGCAGTATTTT
TRBV5-1	many	TRBJ1-6	NA	CASSRETYNSPLHF	TGCGCCAGCAGCCGCGAAACCTATAATTCACCCCTCCACTTT
TRBV20-1	many	TRBJ2-3	TRBD2	CSGRTSGRTDTQYF	TGCAGTGGCCGGACTAGCGGACGCACAGATACGCAGTATTTT
TRBV20-1	many	TRBJ1-1	NA	CSARPPGASTPMNTEAFF	TGCAGTGCTAGACCTCCAGGCGCATCCACCCCCATGAACACTGAAGCTTTCTTT
TRBV5-1	many	TRBJ1-6	NA	CASSLVTGLTDSPLHF	TGCGCCAGCAGCTTGGTAACAGGGTTAACGGATTCACCCCTCCACTTT
TRBV20-1	many	TRBJ2-7	NA	CSASRPPYEQYF	TGCAGTGCTAGTCGACCTCCGTACGAGCAGTACTTC
TRBV4-1	NA	TRBJ2-1	TRBD2	CASIQDLLAGGSNNEQFF	TGCGCCAGCATCCAAGATCTCCTAGCGGGTGGTTCCAACAATGAGCAGTTCTTC
TRBV27	many	TRBJ1-6	NA	CASSPPGGNSPLHF	TGTGCCAGCAGTCCACCGGGAGGGAATTCACCCCTCCACTTT
TRBV29-1	many	TRBJ1-2	TRBD1	CSVGGGQVETANTF	TGCAGCGTTGGGGGGGGACAGGTCGAAACGGCTAACACCTTC
TRBV20-1	many	TRBJ2-3	TRBD2	CSARDAAGGDTDTQYF	TGCAGTGCTAGAGACGCCGCGGGGGGCGACACAGATACGCAGTATTTT
TRBV3-1	many	TRBJ2-1	NA	CASSQATGEGYEQFF	TGTGCCAGCAGCCAAGCGACAGGGGAGGGCTATGAGCAGTTCTTC
TRBV6-6	many	TRBJ2-7	NA	CASSYAEGIPTEQYF	TGTGCCAGCAGTTACGCCGAGGGGATACCCACCGAGCAGTACTTC
TRBV27	many	TRBJ2-1	TRBD1	CASSYDRGPYNEQFF	TGTGCCAGCAGCTATGACAGGGGGCCTTACAATGAGCAGTTCTTC
TRBV2	many	TRBJ1-1	NA	CASIWSGGTEAFF	TGTGCCAGCATCTGGTCCGGTGGCACTGAAGCTTTCTTT
TRBV5-1	many	TRBJ2-3	NA	CASSLVFFGVAPDTQYF	TGCGCCAGCAGCTTGGTTTTCTTTGGGGTGGCCCCAGATACGCAGTATTTT
TRBV20-1	many	TRBJ2-5	NA	CSARMGAGFFETQYF	TGCAGTGCTAGAATGGGGGCAGGATTTTTTGAGACCCAGTACTTC
TRBV20-1	many	TRBJ1-1	NA	CSARDLGGQWTEAFF	TGCAGTGCTAGAGATCTTGGCGGACAGTGGACTGAAGCTTTCTTT
TRBV7-8	many	TRBJ2-3	TRBD2	CASSLEFSSGVDTQYF	TGTGCCAGCAGCTTAGAATTTTCTAGCGGGGTAGATACGCAGTATTTT
TRBV20-1	many	TRBJ1-5	NA	CSARATGGGQPQHF	TGCAGTGCTAGAGCAACGGGGGGCGGTCAGCCCCAGCATTTT
TRBV2	many	TRBJ1-5	NA	CASSQIGSNQPQHF	TGTGCCAGCAGTCAGATAGGGAGCAATCAGCCCCAGCATTTT
TRBV11-2	many	TRBJ2-5	TRBD1	CASSSYRGRGETQYF	TGTGCCAGCAGCTCTTACAGGGGGCGCGGGGAGACCCAGTACTTC
TRBV5-1	many	TRBJ2-1	NA	CASRRIQSSYNEQFF	TGCGCCAGCAGGAGAATACAAAGCTCCTACAATGAGCAGTTCTTC